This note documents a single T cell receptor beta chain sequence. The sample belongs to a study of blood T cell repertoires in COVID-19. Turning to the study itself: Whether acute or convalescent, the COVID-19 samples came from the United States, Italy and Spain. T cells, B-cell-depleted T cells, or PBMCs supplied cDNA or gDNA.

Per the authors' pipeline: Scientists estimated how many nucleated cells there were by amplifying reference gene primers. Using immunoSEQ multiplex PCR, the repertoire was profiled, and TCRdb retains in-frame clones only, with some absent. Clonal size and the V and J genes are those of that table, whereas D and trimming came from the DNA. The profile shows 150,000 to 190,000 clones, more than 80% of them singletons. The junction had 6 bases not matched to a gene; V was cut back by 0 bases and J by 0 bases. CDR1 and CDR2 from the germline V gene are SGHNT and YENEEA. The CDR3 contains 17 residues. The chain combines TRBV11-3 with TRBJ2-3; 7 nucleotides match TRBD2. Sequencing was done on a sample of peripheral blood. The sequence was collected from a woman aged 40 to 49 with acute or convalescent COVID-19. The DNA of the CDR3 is TGTGCCAGCAGCTTAGAGTGGCTAGCGGATAGCACAGATACGCAGTATTTT. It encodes CASSLEWLADSTDTQYF.